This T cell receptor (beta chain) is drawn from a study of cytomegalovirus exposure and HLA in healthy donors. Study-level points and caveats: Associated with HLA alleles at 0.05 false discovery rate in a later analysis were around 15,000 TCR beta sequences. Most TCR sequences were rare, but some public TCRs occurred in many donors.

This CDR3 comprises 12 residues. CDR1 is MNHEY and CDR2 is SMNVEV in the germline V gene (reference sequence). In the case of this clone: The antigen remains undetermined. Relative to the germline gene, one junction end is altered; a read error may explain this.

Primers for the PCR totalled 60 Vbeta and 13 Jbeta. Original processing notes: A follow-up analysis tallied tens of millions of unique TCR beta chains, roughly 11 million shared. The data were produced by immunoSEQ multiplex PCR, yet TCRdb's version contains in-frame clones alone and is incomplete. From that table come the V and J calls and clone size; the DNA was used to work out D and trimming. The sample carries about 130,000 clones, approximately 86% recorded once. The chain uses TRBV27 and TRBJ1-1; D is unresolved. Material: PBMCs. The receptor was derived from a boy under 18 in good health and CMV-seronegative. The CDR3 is CAGSFSGTEAFF. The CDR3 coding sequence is TGTGCCGGCAGTTTCTCCGGGACTGAAGCTTTCTTT.